Listed below are T cell receptor beta chains from one sample, sequenced in a study of CD8 T cells in ankylosing spondylitis. TCRdb itself ran the 5' RACE reads through MiXCR, one entry per CDR3 protein. This sample has about 500,000 distinct CDR3 sequences, with less than 6% found just once. Sequenced: blood, either unsorted or a sorted T cell fraction (not recorded which). These receptors came from a male donor with ankylosing spondylitis. Each CDR3 is given with its conserved first and last residue. A D gene is named only where the DNA matches it firmly. Clone sizes are given selectively: once, few, many, or a class where the clone is expanded.

clone size: many
V gene: TRBV7-6
J gene: TRBJ2-5
D gene: .
CDR3 protein: CASRFQGRETQYF
CDR3 DNA: TGTGCCAGCAGGTTTCAGGGCAGAGAGACCCAGTACTTC

clone size: many
V gene: TRBV4-3
J gene: TRBJ2-5
D gene: .
CDR3 protein: CASSQDMYQETQYF
CDR3 DNA: TGCGCCAGCAGCCAAGATATGTACCAAGAGACCCAGTACTTC

clone size: many
V gene: TRBV10-3
J gene: TRBJ2-1
D gene: TRBD2
CDR3 protein: CAISGPTSLESSYNEQFF
CDR3 DNA: TGTGCCATCAGTGGGCCGACTAGCCTTGAGAGCTCCTACAATGAGCAGTTCTTC

clone size: many
V gene: TRBV12-3/TRBV12-4
J gene: TRBJ2-5
D gene: .
CDR3 protein: CASSLRAGFQETQYF
CDR3 DNA: TGTGCCAGCAGTTTGAGGGCGGGATTCCAAGAGACCCAGTACTTC

clone size: many
V gene: TRBV24-1
J gene: TRBJ2-7
D gene: TRBD2
CDR3 protein: CATSDGRTSGIHEQYF
CDR3 DNA: TGTGCCACCAGTGATGGGAGGACTAGCGGGATCCACGAGCAGTACTTC

clone size: many
V gene: TRBV15
J gene: TRBJ2-7
D gene: .
CDR3 protein: CATSRAQGIEYEQYF
CDR3 DNA: TGTGCCACCAGCAGGGCACAGGGAATCGAGTACGAGCAGTACTTC

clone size: many
V gene: TRBV7-9
J gene: TRBJ2-7
D gene: .
CDR3 protein: CASSLGGWDEQYF
CDR3 DNA: TGTGCCAGCAGCTTAGGAGGGTGGGACGAGCAGTACTTC

clone size: many
V gene: TRBV5-1
J gene: TRBJ2-5
D gene: .
CDR3 protein: CASSLGVYRETQYF
CDR3 DNA: TGCGCCAGCAGCTTGGGAGTTTATAGGGAGACCCAGTACTTC

clone size: many
V gene: TRBV29-1
J gene: TRBJ1-2
D gene: .
CDR3 protein: CSVDRGPVSGYTF
CDR3 DNA: TGCAGCGTTGACAGGGGTCCTGTTTCTGGCTACACCTTC

clone size: many
V gene: TRBV7-9
J gene: TRBJ2-2
D gene: TRBD1
CDR3 protein: CASSPLMGQGITGELFF
CDR3 DNA: TGTGCCAGCAGCCCCCTCATGGGACAGGGGATCACCGGGGAGCTGTTTTTT

clone size: many
V gene: TRBV7-9
J gene: TRBJ2-5
D gene: TRBD1
CDR3 protein: CASSLRGGQLKETQYF
CDR3 DNA: TGTGCCAGCAGCTTAAGAGGGGGACAGTTGAAGGAGACCCAGTACTTC

clone size: .
V gene: TRBV15
J gene: TRBJ2-7
D gene: .
CDR3 protein: CATSGGSFSYEQYF
CDR3 DNA: TGTGCCACCAGCGGGGGTTCTTTCTCCTACGAGCAGTACTTC

clone size: many
V gene: TRBV7-2
J gene: TRBJ2-2
D gene: .
CDR3 protein: CASRVRGFPGELFF
CDR3 DNA: TGTGCCAGCAGAGTCCGGGGGTTCCCCGGGGAGCTGTTTTTT

clone size: many
V gene: TRBV6-2/TRBV6-3
J gene: TRBJ2-3
D gene: TRBD2
CDR3 protein: CASSYRPLSGIGTDTQYF
CDR3 DNA: TGTGCCAGCAGTTACCGCCCCCTTAGCGGGATTGGCACAGATACGCAGTATTTT

clone size: many
V gene: TRBV7-2
J gene: TRBJ1-1
D gene: .
CDR3 protein: CASSLLQGRKAFF
CDR3 DNA: TGTGCCAGCAGCTTACTACAGGGACGAAAAGCTTTCTTT

clone size: many
V gene: TRBV6-5
J gene: TRBJ2-1
D gene: .
CDR3 protein: CASSYDWRGVNEQFF
CDR3 DNA: TGTGCCAGCAGTTACGACTGGAGAGGGGTCAATGAGCAGTTCTTC

clone size: many
V gene: TRBV12-3/TRBV12-4
J gene: TRBJ2-1
D gene: TRBD1
CDR3 protein: CASSPGTGEGGEQFF
CDR3 DNA: TGTGCCAGCAGCCCCGGGACAGGGGAAGGGGGTGAGCAGTTCTTC

clone size: many
V gene: TRBV4-3
J gene: TRBJ1-1
D gene: .
CDR3 protein: CASSSSQVKNTEAFF
CDR3 DNA: TGCGCCAGCAGCTCGTCTCAGGTGAAGAACACTGAAGCTTTCTTT

clone size: many
V gene: TRBV7-7
J gene: TRBJ1-5
D gene: .
CDR3 protein: CASSTRVAQPQHF
CDR3 DNA: TGTGCTAGCAGCACCAGGGTCGCTCAGCCCCAGCATTTT

clone size: many
V gene: TRBV29-1
J gene: TRBJ2-7
D gene: .
CDR3 protein: CSVGLLNPQNEQYF
CDR3 DNA: TGCAGCGTTGGCTTATTGAATCCTCAGAATGAGCAGTACTTC

clone size: many
V gene: TRBV6-1
J gene: TRBJ1-5
D gene: .
CDR3 protein: CASSEFVSSQPQHF
CDR3 DNA: TGTGCCAGCAGTGAATTTGTCAGCAGTCAGCCCCAGCATTTT

clone size: many
V gene: TRBV29-1
J gene: TRBJ1-2
D gene: TRBD1
CDR3 protein: CSVNGTGLNYGYTF
CDR3 DNA: TGCAGCGTCAACGGGACAGGGTTGAACTATGGCTACACCTTC

clone size: many
V gene: TRBV7-2
J gene: TRBJ2-7
D gene: .
CDR3 protein: CASSLSGTSSYEQYF
CDR3 DNA: TGTGCCAGCAGCTTAAGTGGAACCAGCTCCTACGAGCAGTACTTC

clone size: few
V gene: TRBV7-2
J gene: TRBJ1-2
D gene: .
CDR3 protein: CASSRSGFNYGYTF
CDR3 DNA: TGTGCCAGCAGCCGATCCGGGTTTAACTATGGCTACACCTTC

clone size: many
V gene: TRBV7-9
J gene: TRBJ1-4
D gene: TRBD1
CDR3 protein: CASRPSGGNEKLFF
CDR3 DNA: TGTGCCAGCAGACCCTCAGGGGGAAATGAAAAACTGTTTTTT

clone size: few
V gene: TRBV11-3
J gene: TRBJ1-1
D gene: .
CDR3 protein: CASSLRTRDGLNTEAFF
CDR3 DNA: TGTGCCAGCAGCTTGCGTACTAGGGACGGATTGAACACTGAAGCTTTCTTT

clone size: .
V gene: TRBV5-1
J gene: TRBJ2-5
D gene: TRBD2
CDR3 protein: CASSRGGPRETQYF
CDR3 DNA: TGCGCCAGCAGTCGGGGGGGTCCCCGAGAGACCCAGTACTTC

clone size: many
V gene: TRBV7-2
J gene: TRBJ2-2
D gene: .
CDR3 protein: CASSPSIGELFF
CDR3 DNA: TGTGCCAGCAGCCCCTCCATCGGGGAGCTGTTTTTT

clone size: many
V gene: TRBV7-2
J gene: TRBJ2-3
D gene: TRBD2
CDR3 protein: CASSQWGLGGDTQYF
CDR3 DNA: TGTGCCAGCAGCCAATGGGGACTAGGGGGAGATACGCAGTATTTT

clone size: many
V gene: TRBV7-8
J gene: TRBJ2-7
D gene: .
CDR3 protein: CASSLAMGYEQYF
CDR3 DNA: TGTGCCAGCAGCTTAGCGATGGGGTACGAGCAGTACTTC

clone size: .
V gene: TRBV7-3
J gene: TRBJ1-6
D gene: .
CDR3 protein: CASSASIGAPLPPLHF
CDR3 DNA: TGTGCCAGCAGCGCCTCCATAGGGGCCCCTCTGCCACCCCTCCACTTT

clone size: many
V gene: TRBV29-1
J gene: TRBJ1-3
D gene: TRBD1
CDR3 protein: CSATGERTGNTIYF
CDR3 DNA: TGCAGCGCGACAGGGGAGCGTACGGGAAACACCATATATTTT